The source of this T cell receptor (beta chain) is a study of CD8 T cells in ankylosing spondylitis. TCRdb called the 5' RACE reads again in MiXCR, with one record for every CDR3 protein. The sample lists tens of thousands of distinct CDR3 sequences, around 2.5% seen once, with approximately 8.1% in the top ten. Per the germline V gene, CDR1 is SGDLS and CDR2 is YYNGEE. V shed 0 bases and J 9 bases; nucleotides not matched to a gene: 9. The CDR3 is made up of 15 amino acids. This clonotype was recorded at least ten times. The receptor was isolated from a female donor with ankylosing spondylitis or in good health (not recorded which). Sequenced input: blood, either unsorted or a sorted T cell fraction (not recorded which). The chain is built from TRBV9 and TRBJ2-3; 8 bases align to TRBD2. DNA of the CDR3: TGTGCCAGCAGCGTAGAAGCGGGAGCGAGTCTGACGCAGTATTTT. Its translation: CASSVEAGASLTQYF.